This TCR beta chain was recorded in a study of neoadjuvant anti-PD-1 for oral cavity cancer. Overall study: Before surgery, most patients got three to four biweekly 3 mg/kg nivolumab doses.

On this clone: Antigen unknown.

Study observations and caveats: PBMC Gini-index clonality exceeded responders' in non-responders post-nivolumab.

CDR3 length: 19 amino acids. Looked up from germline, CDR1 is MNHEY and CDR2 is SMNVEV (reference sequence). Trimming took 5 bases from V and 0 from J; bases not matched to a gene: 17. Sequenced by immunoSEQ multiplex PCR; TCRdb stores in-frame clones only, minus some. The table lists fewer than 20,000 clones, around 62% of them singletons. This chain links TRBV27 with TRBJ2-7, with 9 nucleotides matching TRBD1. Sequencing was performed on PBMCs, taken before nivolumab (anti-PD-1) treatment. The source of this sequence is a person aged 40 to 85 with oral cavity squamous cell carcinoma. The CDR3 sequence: CASSQAQGTGSRSSYEQYF. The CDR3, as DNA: TGTGCCAGCAGTCAAGCTCAGGGGACAGGGTCGCGCAGCTCCTACGAGCAGTACTTC.